The text below deals with one T cell receptor (beta chain). It lacks a known antigen. Nothing much larger sits one base from this clone, and base qualities are not available. The sample originates from a study of T cell changes during pregnancy in multiple sclerosis (dated 2019 in TCRdb). Background for the entire study: Changes in the T cell repertoire over the course of pregnancy were examined in this study in women with multiple sclerosis.

The library was produced with the immunoSEQ multiplex PCR assay. TCRdb provides this immuneACCESS table in a form limited to in-frame rearrangements. Some clones are lacking; in checked studies, under half of them reflect an unresolved V gene, and why the rest are absent is not known. This sample comprises about 42,000 clones, around 93% of them detected only once. 0.73% of the sample is in the top ten clones. CDR1 and CDR2 were assigned from the germline V gene as SGHTA and FQGNSA. Relative to germline, V is 4 bases shorter and J is 2 bases shorter, with 9 bases between their ends. Including cysteine and phenylalanine, the CDR3 has 13 amino acids. This entry keeps only the CDR3 DNA: 39 bases, framed from base 1.

This material consisted of CD4+ T cells from peripheral blood mononuclear cells, taken before pregnancy. This clonotype was obtained from a female donor with multiple sclerosis, enrolled in a pregnancy study. The chain is encoded by TRBV7-2 joined to TRBJ2-7; the D gene is unclear. The DNA sequence is given as TGTGCCAGCAGCTCTCAGGCAACCTACGAGCAGTACTTC. The resulting protein is CASSSQATYEQYF.